This T cell receptor beta chain was recorded in a study of blood T cell repertoires in COVID-19. Background on the study: Samples came from the United States, Italy and Spain, spanning acute and convalescent COVID-19. PBMCs, B-cell-depleted T cells, or T cells were the source of the cDNA or gDNA that made up the material.

CDR1 is LNHDA and CDR2 is SQIVND in the germline V gene (reference sequence). The CDR3 is 17 amino acids. V lost 3 bases, J lost 4 bases, and 21 bases lay in between. The authors' processing: Estimation of nucleated cell counts relied on the amplification of reference gene primers. Some clones are missing from TCRdb's copy, which holds only in-frame ones; the method was immunoSEQ multiplex PCR. The V and J calls and clone size are taken from that table; D and trimming were inferred from the DNA. The sample includes roughly 200,000 clones, around 87% of them seen just once. Material: peripheral blood. This receptor was obtained from a man in his 60s who had recovered from COVID-19. The V call is TRBV19, the J call TRBJ1-1, with unresolved D. DNA of the CDR3: TGTGCCAGTAGTATGAGGCGATTTTGGGAGGCTAGCACTGAAGCTTTCTTT. Translating it yields CASSMRRFWEASTEAFF.